The entry below gives a single T cell receptor beta chain sequence along with its context. The target antigen is unknown. This entry comes from a study of T cell responses to AZD1222 COVID-19 vaccine. The table came from immunoSEQ multiplex PCR; TCRdb's copy has only in-frame clones and leaves some out. This table holds 92,000 or so clones, nearly 90% found once. The ends were cut back, 0 bases at V and 0 bases at J, with 12 bases in the middle. The CDR3 consists of 17 residues. CDR1 and CDR2 (germline): SGHDN, FVKESK. Whole-study findings and limits: A rise in Spike-specific TCR breadth and depth followed two AZD1222 doses. Donors were chiefly white British, with a greater number of females, and clonal diversity was perhaps underestimated.

This receptor was obtained from an adult in good health. Sequences were derived from peripheral blood, sampled on day 0 of AZD1222 vaccination. The rearrangement links TRBV14 to TRBJ1-3; D is ambiguous. The CDR3 spells CASSQDVGPYSGNTIYF. In DNA, the CDR3 is TGTGCCAGCAGCCAAGACGTCGGGCCTTACTCTGGAAACACCATATATTTT.